Below are 30 T cell receptor beta chains sequenced from a single sample in a study of T-cell reconstitution after alpha-beta-depleted transplantation in children. Unique molecular identifiers featured in how the TCRbeta library was prepared. TCRdb redid the calling of the PCR reads with MiXCR, one entry per CDR3 protein. The sample lists some 50,000 distinct CDR3 sequences, about a tenth occurring once. The source material was PBMCs, mostly from graft donor cells, sampled 60 days after TCRalphabeta/CD19-depleted stem cell transplant. These receptors came from a male patient aged 2-15 years who had a stem cell transplant for chronic granulomatous disease, so the T cells may come from the graft donor.

This clonotype was counted ten times or more. The chain employs TRBV3-1 and TRBJ1-3, with D unresolved. V dropped 0 bases and J dropped 0 bases, with 9 bases sitting between them. Germline loops: CDR1 LGHDT, CDR2 YNNKEL (reference sequence). CDR3 length: 16 residues. CDR3 coding DNA: TGTGCCAGCAGCCAAGAACGGGTGGGCTCTGGAAACACCATATATTTT. The encoded protein is CASSQERVGSGNTIYF. Full variable domain (outside the CDR3, taken from reference TRBV3-1 and TRBJ1-3): DTAVSQTPKYLVTQMGNDKSIKCEQNLGHDTMYWYKQDSKKFLKIMFSYNNKELIINETVPNRFSPKSPDKAHLNLHINSLELGDSAVYFCASSQERVGSGNTIYFGEGSWLTVV.

This clonotype has only a few counts. The chain carries TRBV5-6 and TRBJ1-1; 7 bases are shared with TRBD1. The CDR3 contains 16 residues. With V trimmed by 0 bases and J by 1 base, 6 bases remained unmatched. Germline V gene sequence: CDR1 SGHDT, CDR2 YYEEEE. In DNA, the CDR3 is TGTGCCAGCAGCTTGGACAGGGGTCGCACGAACACTGAAGCTTTCTTT. This gives the protein CASSLDRGRTNTEAFF.

In its sample, this clonotype was seen a few times. V is TRBV20-1 and J is TRBJ2-1; TRBD2 matches 10 bases. The CDR3 covers 14 residues. In germline, CDR1 is DFQATT, CDR2 SNEGSKA (reference sequence). J lost 8 bases, V lost 6 bases, and 10 bases had no gene match. The CDR3 DNA reads TGCAGTGCCAGGACCGGGACTAGCGACTATGAGCAGTTCTTC. Amino acid sequence: CSARTGTSDYEQFF.

This clonotype is a singleton in its sample. Given a much more abundant clone one base away, this may be a read error. The chain combines TRBV4-3 with TRBJ2-1; D uncertain. This CDR3 region has 16 residues. CDR1 and CDR2 from the germline V gene are LGHNA and YSLEER. As DNA, the CDR3 is TGCGCCAGCAGCCAGATTTGGCGGACCTTGTTCAATGAGCTGTTCTTC. It translates to CASSQIWRTLFNELFF.

Many counts were recorded for this clonotype. The chain is built from TRBV11-2 and TRBJ1-1; D ambiguous. Trimming took 0 bases from V and 5 from J, leaving 16 bases between them. This CDR3 contains 16 residues. Germline CDR1 and CDR2: SGHAT and FQNNGV. This CDR3 is CASSLDGRVPNTEAFF. Written as DNA, the CDR3 is TGTGCCAGCAGCTTAGATGGGAGGGTACCAAATACTGAAGCTTTCTTT.

Many counts were recorded for this clonotype. V gene TRBV4-2 combines with J gene TRBJ2-5; TRBD2 is a possible D gene (6 bases). Trimming removed 0 bases from V and 4 bases from J, with 15 bases in between. The CDR3 loop spans 16 amino acids. CDR1 is LGHNA, CDR2 YNFKEQ, per germline. The CDR3 DNA sequence: TGTGCCAGCAGCCAAGATATCGCGCAGGGAGGAGAGACCCAGTACTTC. This codes for CASSQDIAQGGETQYF.

Many counts were recorded for this clonotype. The V call is TRBV29-1, the J call TRBJ2-7; D might be TRBD2 (6 bases). V was cut by 3 bases and J by 1 base, with 13 bases left in between. This CDR3 is built from 14 residues. Germline V gives CDR1 SQVTM, CDR2 ANQGSEA. CDR3 sequence (DNA): TGCAGCGTTGAGGGGGGTGGGCCTTCCTACGAGCAGTACTTC. Translating gives CSVEGGGPSYEQYF.

This clonotype was detected only a few times. The chain carries TRBV12-3 or TRBV12-4 and TRBJ1-1; no clear D gene. The CDR3 sequence is 16 residues long. V lost 6 bases, J lost 6 bases, and 23 bases lay in between. In DNA form, the CDR3 reads TGTGCCAGCAGCTACCTTCGGACCCCTCTCCCATCTGAAGCTTTCTTT. Translation: CASSYLRTPLPSEAFF.

This clonotype has ten or more counts. The rearrangement uses TRBV10-3 and TRBJ2-1; 9 bases are shared with TRBD1. Germline V gene data show CDR1 as ENHRY and CDR2 as SYGVKD. V lost 2 bases to trimming and J lost 8 bases; unmatched junction nucleotides: 7. CDR3 size: 15 residues. The CDR3 loop reads CAISENRDRVHEQFF. Written as DNA, the CDR3 is TGTGCCATCAGTGAGAACCGGGACAGGGTTCATGAGCAGTTCTTC.

This clonotype turned up a few times. The chain is built from TRBV20-1 and TRBJ2-3, with D uncertain. The germline CDR1 and CDR2 sequences are DFQATT and SNEGSKA (reference sequence). This CDR3 has 13 amino acids. In DNA, the CDR3 is TGCAGCCCTTCCCACGGGCGATCTGATACGCAGTATTTT. It translates to CSPSHGRSDTQYF.

This clonotype was observed many times. This chain uses TRBV5-8 with TRBJ1-5, with D hard to call. V lost 2 bases, J lost 6 bases, and 18 bases lay in between. The CDR3 spans 16 residues. CDR1 SGHTS and CDR2 YDEGEE come from the germline V gene. CDR3 coding DNA: TGTGCCAGCAGCTTCGGAGGGAATATTATCGGTCAGCCCCAGCATTTT. Encoded protein: CASSFGGNIIGQPQHF.

This clonotype occurred many times. The chain recombines TRBV3-1 with TRBJ2-7; TRBD1 is a possible D gene (5 bases). Germline assignment: CDR1 LGHDT and CDR2 YNNKEL (reference sequence). CDR3 length equals 12 residues. The germline V and J ends were trimmed by 2 bases and 6 bases, with 8 bases remaining between them. The CDR3 DNA reads TGTGCCAGCAGCCAAACGACAGTCGAGCAGTACTTC. Protein product: CASSQTTVEQYF.

This clonotype was observed at least ten times. The V and J genes are TRBV7-9 and TRBJ1-1; D gene unclear. Germline assignment: CDR1 SEHNR and CDR2 FQNEAQ (reference sequence). The CDR3 spans 16 residues. V was cut by 5 bases and J by 7 bases, with 23 bases left in between. The CDR3 is CASSPRNLEVALEAFF. The CDR3 DNA reads TGTGCCAGCAGCCCCCGAAATTTGGAGGTAGCCCTTGAAGCTTTCTTT.

In this sample, this clonotype turned up many times. This chain uses TRBV6-1 with TRBJ1-2; D unresolved. Germline V gives CDR1 MNHNS, CDR2 SASEGT. Trimming took off 0 bases at V and 2 bases at J, with 10 bases between the two ends. The CDR3 is 15 residues long. The CDR3 bases are TGTGCCAGCAGTGAAGCCGAACACAGAAACTATGGCTACACCTTC. It is translated as CASSEAEHRNYGYTF.

There are many counts of this clonotype. This chain joins TRBV11-2 and TRBJ1-3; D is unclear. Per germline, CDR1 SGHAT and CDR2 FQNNGV. This CDR3 is built from 14 residues. With 2 bases removed from V and 4 bases from J, the gap between germline ends came to 9 bases. The DNA for the CDR3 is TGTGCCAGCAGCTTAACTACAGTAGGAAACACCATATATTTT. Residues: CASSLTTVGNTIYF.

Only a few counts were recorded for this clonotype. The chain employs TRBV19 and TRBJ2-1; 10 nucleotides line up with TRBD2. The CDR3 length is 14 residues. Germline values: CDR1 LNHDA, CDR2 SQIVND (reference sequence). Losses at the gene ends were 5 bases for V and 9 bases for J; bases not matched to a gene: 7. CDR3 nucleotides: TGTGCCAGTAGTTTGGTGTCTAGCGGGAGTGAGCAGTTCTTC. It yields the protein CASSLVSSGSEQFF. Based on the CDR3 plus reference TRBV19 and TRBJ2-1, the full variable domain is DGGITQSPKYLFRKEGQNVTLSCEQNLNHDAMYWYRQDPGQGLRLIYYSQIVNDFQKGDIAEGYSVSREKKESFPLTVTSAQKNPTAFYLCASSLVSSGSEQFFGPGTRLTVL.

This clonotype appeared many times. V is TRBV27 and J is TRBJ2-1, with 10 bases lining up with TRBD2. V was pared by 7 bases and J by 6 bases, with 3 bases of the junction left unmatched. Germline V gene lookup returns CDR1 MNHEY and CDR2 SMNVEV (reference sequence). CDR3 length equals 13 residues. The CDR3 region is CASTWTSGNEQFF. In DNA, the CDR3 is TGTGCCAGCACTTGGACTAGCGGCAATGAGCAGTTCTTC.

This clonotype was counted ten times or more. The chain carries TRBV3-1 and TRBJ2-5; 12 bases are shared with TRBD1. The CDR3 totals 16 residues. Germline V CDR1 and CDR2: LGHDT, YNNKEL (reference sequence). V trimming: 4 bases; J trimming: 5 bases; junction bases outside the gene matches: 8. CDR3 sequence (DNA): TGTGCCAGCAGCCCTTACGGGGACAGGGGGCTGGAGACCCAGTACTTC. Amino acid sequence: CASSPYGDRGLETQYF.

This clonotype was seen a handful of times. The chain is built from TRBV10-3 and TRBJ2-7, with unresolved D. Germline lookup yields CDR1 ENHRY and CDR2 SYGVKD. This CDR3 spans 14 amino acids. V lost 3 bases to trimming and J lost 1 base, with 10 bases between them. The CDR3 protein is CAISDETDSYEQYF. The CDR3 region has the DNA TGTGCCATCAGTGATGAGACTGATTCCTACGAGCAGTACTTC.

This chain links TRBV29-1 with TRBJ2-1; 9 nucleotides line up with TRBD2. V shed 8 bases, J shed 4 bases, and the junction held 6 bases outside the gene matches. From germline, CDR1 is SQVTM and CDR2 ANQGSEA. CDR3 size: 13 residues. The CDR3 protein is CSSGLAPYNEQFF. The DNA for the CDR3 is TGCAGCTCCGGACTAGCGCCATACAATGAGCAGTTCTTC.

The chain recombines TRBV10-2 with TRBJ2-5; TRBD2 aligns across 9 bases. This CDR3 is 16 amino acids long. With 0 bases clipped from V and 5 bases from J, the junction kept 7 bases outside the gene matches. Germline CDR1 reads WSHSY; CDR2 reads SAAADI. The CDR3 reads CASSESSGRLRETQYF. The CDR3 DNA reads as TGCGCCAGCAGTGAGTCAAGCGGGAGGTTAAGGGAGACCCAGTACTTC.

This clonotype was observed many times. V gene TRBV5-6 combines with J gene TRBJ2-1; no reliable D call. Germline lookup yields CDR1 SGHDT and CDR2 YYEEEE. Trimming cost V 4 bases and J 6 bases, with 11 bases left between them. The CDR3 is 13 residues long. The CDR3 DNA sequence: TGTGCCAGCAGCCCCTCGGCCTCCAATGAGCAGTTCTTC. This encodes CASSPSASNEQFF.

This clonotype came up many times. This chain uses TRBV3-1 with TRBJ2-7, with 9 bases lining up with TRBD1. This CDR3 is 11 amino acids long. CDR1 is LGHDT, CDR2 YNNKEL, per germline (reference sequence). The J segment lost 6 bases and the V segment lost 6 bases, leaving 0 bases of the junction unmatched. The CDR3 nucleotides read TGTGCCAGCAGGGACAGGGGCGAGCAGTACTTC. It specifies CASRDRGEQYF.

This clonotype was detected many times. This chain connects TRBV7-3 to TRBJ2-3, with D hard to call. From germline, CDR1 is SGHTA and CDR2 FQGTGA. Trimming removed 5 bases from V and 2 bases from J, with 14 bases in between. The CDR3 covers 15 residues. CDR3 coding DNA: TGTGCCAGCAGCAAAAGCCGTGTACACACAGATACGCAGTATTTT. Its translation: CASSKSRVHTDTQYF.

This clonotype was counted a few times. CDR3 nucleotide sequence: TGTGCCAGCAGCTCAGACCCCCGGCACCTGAACACTGAAGCTTTCTTT. This sequence encodes CASSSDPRHLNTEAFF. V and J are TRBV7-9 and TRBJ1-1; D remains unclear. This CDR3 comprises 16 residues. Trimming removed 4 bases at V and 0 bases at J, with 15 bases between. Germline CDR1 and CDR2: SEHNR and FQNEAQ (reference sequence).

In its sample, this clonotype was seen many times. The chain employs TRBV12-3 or TRBV12-4 and TRBJ2-2, with TRBD2 matching 13 bases. The CDR3 has 14 amino acids. J gave up 7 bases and V 8 bases, and 4 bases lay outside the gene matches. The CDR3 here is CASGLAGEVGELFF. Written as DNA, the CDR3 is TGTGCCAGCGGACTAGCGGGAGAGGTCGGGGAGCTGTTTTTT.

This clonotype was counted at least ten times. The chain uses TRBV4-1 and TRBJ1-1; a possible D gene is TRBD1 (5 bases). The CDR3 sequence is 12 residues long. Looked up from germline, CDR1 is MGHRA and CDR2 is YSYEKL. V was trimmed by 1 base and J by 8 bases, leaving 8 bases between them. CDR3 sequence reads: CASSQGSGEAFF. CDR3 nucleotide sequence: TGCGCCAGCAGCCAAGGGTCAGGGGAAGCTTTCTTT.

Ten or more counts support this clonotype. DNA for the CDR3: TGTGCCAGCAGCCATGGGGAGACCCAGTACTTC. Translation gives CASSHGETQYF. The V and J genes are TRBV14 and TRBJ2-5; D ambiguous. Germline V gene sequence: CDR1 SGHDN, CDR2 FVKESK. The V gene lost 3 bases and the J gene lost 5 bases, with 4 bases spanning the gap. CDR3 size: 11 residues.

This clonotype has a count of ten or more. The chain recombines TRBV10-2 with TRBJ1-4; no clear D. Germline CDR1 is WSHSY and CDR2 is SAAADI. V lost 2 bases to trimming and J lost 3 bases, with 13 bases between them. CDR3 length: 16 residues. The CDR3 loop reads CASSEKRSGANEKLFF. The DNA for the CDR3 is TGCGCCAGCAGTGAGAAGCGGTCAGGAGCTAATGAAAAACTGTTTTTT.

There are many counts of this clonotype. The chain is built from TRBV6-5 and TRBJ2-7, with TRBD2 identical over 13 bases. Germline CDR1 is MNHEY and CDR2 is SVGAGI. This CDR3 is built from 17 residues. The V and J ends lost 4 bases and 3 bases, in that order; junction bases with no gene match: 9. The chain's CDR3 is CASSLGLAGVTSYEQYF. The CDR3 nucleotides read TGTGCCAGCAGTTTAGGACTAGCGGGAGTTACGAGCTACGAGCAGTACTTC.